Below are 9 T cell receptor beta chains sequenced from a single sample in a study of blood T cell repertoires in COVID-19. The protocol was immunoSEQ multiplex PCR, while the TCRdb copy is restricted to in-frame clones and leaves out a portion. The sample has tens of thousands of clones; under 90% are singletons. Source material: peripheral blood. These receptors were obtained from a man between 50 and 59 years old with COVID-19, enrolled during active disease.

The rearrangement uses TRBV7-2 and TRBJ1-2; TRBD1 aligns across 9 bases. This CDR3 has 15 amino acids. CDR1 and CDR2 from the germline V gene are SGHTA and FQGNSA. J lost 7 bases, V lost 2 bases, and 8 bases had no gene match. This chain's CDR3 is CASSLTGQGAGGYTF. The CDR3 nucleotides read TGTGCCAGCAGCTTAACGGGACAGGGAGCGGGTGGCTACACCTTC.

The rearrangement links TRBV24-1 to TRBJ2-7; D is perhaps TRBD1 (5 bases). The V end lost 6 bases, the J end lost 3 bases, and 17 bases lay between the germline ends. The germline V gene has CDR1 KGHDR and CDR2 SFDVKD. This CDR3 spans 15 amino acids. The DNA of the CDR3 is TGTGCCACCAGTCGGAAGGACAACCTCTTCTACGAGCAGTACTTC. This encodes CATSRKDNLFYEQYF.

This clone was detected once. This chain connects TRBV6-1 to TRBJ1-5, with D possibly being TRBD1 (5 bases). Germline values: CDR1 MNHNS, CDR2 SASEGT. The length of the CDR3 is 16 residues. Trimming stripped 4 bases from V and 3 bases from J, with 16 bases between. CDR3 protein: CASSALKDSLNQPQHF. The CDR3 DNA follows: TGTGCCAGCAGTGCACTTAAAGACAGCCTCAATCAGCCCCAGCATTTT.

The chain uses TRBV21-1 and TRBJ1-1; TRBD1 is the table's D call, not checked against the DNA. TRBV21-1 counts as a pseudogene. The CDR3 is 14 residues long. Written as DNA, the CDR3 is TGTGCCAGCAGCAAAGCTAGGCAGGACACTGAAGCTTTCTTT. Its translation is CASSKARQDTEAFF.

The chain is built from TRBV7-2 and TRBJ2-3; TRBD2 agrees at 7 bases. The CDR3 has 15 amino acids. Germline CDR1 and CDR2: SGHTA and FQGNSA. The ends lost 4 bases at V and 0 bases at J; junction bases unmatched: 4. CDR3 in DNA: TGTGCCAGCAGCTCCCTAGCGGTTAGCACAGATACGCAGTATTTT. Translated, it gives CASSSLAVSTDTQYF.

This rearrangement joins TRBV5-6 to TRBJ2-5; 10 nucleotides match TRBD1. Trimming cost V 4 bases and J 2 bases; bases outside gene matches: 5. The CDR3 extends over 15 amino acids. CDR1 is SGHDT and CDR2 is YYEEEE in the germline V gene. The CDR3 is CASSPDRGRQETQYF. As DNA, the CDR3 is TGTGCCAGCAGCCCTGACAGGGGGCGGCAAGAGACCCAGTACTTC.

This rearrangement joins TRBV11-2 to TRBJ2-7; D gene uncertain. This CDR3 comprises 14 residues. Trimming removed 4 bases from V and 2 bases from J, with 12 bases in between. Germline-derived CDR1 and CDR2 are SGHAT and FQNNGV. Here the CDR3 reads CASSSSRWTYEQYF. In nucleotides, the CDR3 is TGTGCCAGCAGCTCATCCAGGTGGACCTACGAGCAGTACTTC.

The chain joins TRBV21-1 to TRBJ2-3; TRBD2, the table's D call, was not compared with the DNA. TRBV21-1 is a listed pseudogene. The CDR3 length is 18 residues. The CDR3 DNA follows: TGTGCCAGCAGCAATCGGGAGCGGGGAAAAAAAAACGCAGATACGCAGTATTTT. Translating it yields CASSNRERGKKNADTQYF.

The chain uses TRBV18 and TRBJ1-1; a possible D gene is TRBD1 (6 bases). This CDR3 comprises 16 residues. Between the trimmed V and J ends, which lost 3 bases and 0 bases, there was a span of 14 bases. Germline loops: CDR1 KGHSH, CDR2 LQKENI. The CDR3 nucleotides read TGTGCCAGCTCACCGGGGGGGGCCAGGATGAACACTGAAGCTTTCTTT. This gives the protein CASSPGGARMNTEAFF.